Listed here are 16 T cell receptor beta chains from one sample, sequenced in a study of blood T cell repertoires in COVID-19. Sequencing used immunoSEQ multiplex PCR; TCRdb keeps in-frame clones, though not all of them. The data hold 430,000 or so clones, with about 90% observed a single time. The sequenced sample consisted of peripheral blood. The receptors shown here come from a man between 18 and 29 years old with COVID-19, enrolled during active disease.

The CDR3 protein is CASRLGGREDTQYF. The CDR3 DNA follows: TGTGCCAGCAGATTAGGTGGACGGGAAGATACGCAGTATTTT. J is TRBJ2-3 and V is TRBV6-5, with a possible D match to TRBD2 (5 bases). This CDR3 has 14 amino acids. V lost 6 bases and J lost 5, with 15 bases in between. In germline, CDR1 is MNHEY, CDR2 SVGAGI.

This chain joins TRBV11-2 and TRBJ1-1; unclear D gene. V was clipped by 4 bases and J by 1 base, with 16 bases between them. Germline loops: CDR1 SGHAT, CDR2 FQNNGV. The CDR3 sequence is 16 residues long. The CDR3 bases are TGTGCCAGCAGCTCGGTGGGGTTCCGGGGGAACACTGAAGCTTTCTTT. Translating gives CASSSVGFRGNTEAFF. Full variable domain (outside the CDR3, taken from reference TRBV11-2 and TRBJ1-1): EAGVAQSPRYKIIEKRQSVAFWCNPISGHATLYWYQQILGQGPKLLIQFQNNGVVDDSQLPKDRFSAERLKGVDSTLKIQPAKLEDSAVYLCASSSVGFRGNTEAFFGQGTRLTVV.

This chain links TRBV4-1 with TRBJ2-3; 10 nucleotides align to TRBD2. CDR3 length: 17 amino acids. Germline V gene data show CDR1 as MGHRA and CDR2 as YSYEKL. V was clipped by 4 bases and J by 6 bases; unmatched bases: 13. For the CDR3, the DNA is TGCGCCAGCAGCCCCGGACTAGCGGTTATACGGACCGATACGCAGTATTTT. Its translation: CASSPGLAVIRTDTQYF.

The rearrangement joins TRBV2 to TRBJ1-1, with a possible D match to TRBD1 (6 bases). CDR1 and CDR2 from the germline V gene are SNHLY and FYNNEI. This CDR3 comprises 13 residues. Trimming took 9 bases from V and 0 from J, leaving 11 bases between them. The CDR3: CASTGLMNTEAFF. In DNA, the CDR3 is TGTGCCAGTACAGGGTTAATGAACACTGAAGCTTTCTTT.

The J gene is TRBJ1-5, the V gene TRBV30; 8 bases map to TRBD1. J lost 0 bases, V lost 2 bases, and 12 bases had no gene match. Germline lookup yields CDR1 GTSNPN and CDR2 SVGIG (reference sequence). The CDR3 contains 18 residues. The CDR3 DNA reads as TGTGCCTGGAGTAAGACCGGGACAGGACGATATAGCAATCAGCCCCAGCATTTT. This encodes CAWSKTGTGRYSNQPQHF.

V and J are TRBV29-1 and TRBJ2-2; TRBD2 matches at 9 bases. Trimming at V came to 2 bases and at J to 8 bases, leaving 12 bases not matched to a gene. Germline V lookup: CDR1 SQVTM, CDR2 ANQGSEA. The CDR3 totals 16 residues. CDR3 amino acids: CSVETGLAGPVGELFF. The CDR3 nucleotides are TGCAGCGTTGAAACGGGACTAGCTGGGCCGGTTGGGGAGCTGTTTTTT.

The chain joins TRBV4-2 to TRBJ1-6, with D unclear. The CDR3 totals 13 residues. Per the germline V gene, CDR1 is LGHNA and CDR2 is YNFKEQ. V dropped 4 bases and J dropped 8 bases, with 9 bases sitting between them. The CDR3 sequence: CASSPITDSPLHF. Written as DNA, the CDR3 is TGTGCCAGCAGCCCTATTACGGATTCACCCCTCCACTTT.

This chain uses TRBV14 with TRBJ1-6, with D perhaps TRBD1 (5 bases). The V gene's germline CDR1 is SGHDN and CDR2 FVKESK. Between the trimmed V and J ends, which lost 0 bases and 0 bases, there was a span of 6 bases. The CDR3 extends over 16 amino acids. The CDR3 loop reads CASSQEGGSYNSPLHF. The CDR3 DNA follows: TGTGCCAGCAGCCAAGAGGGGGGCTCCTATAATTCACCCCTCCACTTT.

The chain recombines TRBV28 with TRBJ1-6; D is unclear. Germline V CDR1 and CDR2: MDHEN, SYDVKM. The V end lost 5 bases, the J end lost 4 bases, and 6 bases lay between the germline ends. CDR3 length equals 13 residues. The CDR3 bases are TGTGCCAGCAGTCCACAATATAATTCACCCCTCCACTTT. It translates to CASSPQYNSPLHF.

This rearrangement joins TRBV6-5 to TRBJ2-2, with D possibly TRBD1 on 5 matching bases. CDR1 and CDR2 (germline): MNHEY, SVGAGI. This CDR3 has 16 amino acids. Trimming stripped 4 bases from V and 9 bases from J, with 21 bases between. CDR3: CASSWRAGSTGRELFF. DNA for the CDR3: TGTGCCAGCAGTTGGAGAGCAGGAAGCACAGGCCGGGAGCTGTTTTTT.

DNA for the CDR3: TGTGCCAGTAGTATAGAGTGGCCCAATGAGCAGTTCTTC. This translates into CASSIEWPNEQFF. The rearrangement joins TRBV19 to TRBJ2-1; D unresolved. The CDR3 is 13 amino acids. Trimming stripped 0 bases from V and 6 bases from J, with 6 bases between. Germline lookup yields CDR1 LNHDA and CDR2 SQIVND (reference sequence).

The chain joins TRBV5-8 to TRBJ2-1; TRBD1 agrees at 7 bases. CDR3 length equals 15 residues. V was pared by 5 bases and J by 5 bases, with 10 bases of the junction left unmatched. Per the germline V gene, CDR1 is SGHTS and CDR2 is YDEGEE. The CDR3 reads CASSRGQFENNEQFF. The CDR3 region has the DNA TGTGCCAGCAGTCGGGGACAGTTCGAGAACAATGAGCAGTTCTTC.

The rearrangement links TRBV11-3 to TRBJ2-3, with D possibly being TRBD2 (5 bases). CDR3 length: 14 amino acids. The V gene lost 4 bases and the J gene lost 3 bases, with 11 bases spanning the gap. Germline V gene data show CDR1 as SGHNT and CDR2 as YENEEA. CDR3 in amino acids: CASSSTGVTDTQYF. The DNA for the CDR3 is TGTGCCAGCAGCTCCACCGGGGTTACAGATACGCAGTATTTT.

The rearrangement uses TRBV5-1 and TRBJ2-2, with TRBD2 identical over 8 bases. CDR3 length: 16 amino acids. Trimming cost V 4 bases and J 0 bases; bases outside gene matches: 5. The germline CDR1 and CDR2 sequences are SGHRS and YFSETQ. The CDR3 here is CASSLAGGSNTGELFF. The CDR3 DNA sequence: TGCGCCAGCAGCCTGGCGGGGGGCTCGAACACCGGGGAGCTGTTTTTT.

The chain carries TRBV6-5 and TRBJ1-1; possibly TRBD1 for D (6 bases). This CDR3 comprises 15 residues. Trimming removed 3 bases from V and 7 bases from J, with 18 bases in between. The germline V gene has CDR1 MNHEY and CDR2 SVGAGI. The CDR3 bases are TGTGCCAGCAGTTATCGGGGGCGGGGGGCCCTTGAAGCTTTCTTT. This codes for CASSYRGRGALEAFF.

Only a few counts were recorded for this clone. The V call is TRBV15, the J call TRBJ2-5; maybe TRBD2 (5 bases). Germline V lookup: CDR1 LNHNV, CDR2 YYDKDF (reference sequence). The length of the CDR3 is 14 residues. V gave up 2 bases and J gave up 3 bases, with 10 bases separating them. The CDR3 loop is CATSRNPSKETQYF. DNA for the CDR3: TGTGCCACCAGCAGAAACCCTAGCAAAGAGACCCAGTACTTC.